This TCR beta chain is drawn from a study of blood T cell repertoires in COVID-19. Study details: PBMCs, B-cell-depleted T cells, or T cells were the source of the cDNA or gDNA that made up the material.

Germline CDR1 reads GTSNPN; CDR2 reads SVGIG (reference sequence). The CDR3 totals 15 residues. Trimming left V 0 bases short and J 4 bases short, with 12 bases between. Original data processing: Cell counts per sample came from amplifying reference gene primers. Assay: immunoSEQ multiplex PCR; the TCRdb copy retains only in-frame clones and omits some. V, J and clone size reflect that table, while D and trimming were determined from the DNA. This sample carries roughly 320,000 clones, 85% of them seen once, and the ten largest clones take approximately 7.9%. The TCR sequence derives from a human donor in a cohort sampled during active COVID-19. Sample: peripheral blood. The J gene is TRBJ2-2, the V gene TRBV30, with D possibly being TRBD1 (7 bases). CDR3 sequence: CAWSVTQGGTGELFF. CDR3 coding DNA: TGTGCCTGGAGTGTTACGCAGGGGGGCACCGGGGAGCTGTTTTTT.